This note documents a single T cell receptor beta chain sequence. Its antigen is undetermined. The sample is drawn from a study of vaccination effects on CD4 cells after COVID-19. Study-wide results and limits: Clones of infection and vaccine origin contracted markedly late after vaccination. Cross-reaction with common cold coronaviruses was seen in only 1 of 255 vaccine-induced clones from healthy vaccinees.

Pools of viral peptides were used by the ViraFEST assay to expand antigen-specific CD4+ T cells ahead of sequencing. Scientists isolated CD4+ T cells after a roughly 10-day culture period ended. Each participant received a vaccine that was either BNT162b2 or mRNA-1273, given as two doses. Roughly 2.1 million PBMC per well received about 9.8 IU/ml IL-2 and roughly 9.2 ug/ml peptides in culture. IL-2 medium was substituted for half the medium on days 3 and 7. Looked up from germline, CDR1 is MNHNS and CDR2 is SASEGT. V was pared by 2 bases and J by 0 bases, with 8 bases between. The length of the CDR3 is 15 residues. The table came from immunoSEQ multiplex PCR; TCRdb's copy has only in-frame clones and leaves some out. The sample records roughly 70,000 clones, under 85% being singletons.

The sequencing used CD4+ T cells from PBMCs cultured with HCoV-OC43 spike peptides, collected after COVID-19 vaccination. Noted subset: HCoV-OC43 spike overlapping peptide pool stimulation. The V call is TRBV6-1, the J call TRBJ1-5; D gene unclear. This receptor was taken from a human donor who received a COVID-19 vaccine. CDR3 amino acids: CASSESGNSNQPQHF. CDR3 nucleotide sequence: TGTGCCAGCAGTGAATCGGGGAATAGCAATCAGCCCCAGCATTTT.